Each of the 10 T cell receptor beta chains below was sequenced from the same sample in a study of T cells in tuberculosis. The protocol was immunoSEQ multiplex PCR, while the TCRdb copy is restricted to in-frame clones and leaves out a portion. Here the sample spans around 39,000 clones, roughly 93% being singletons. Sequenced material: PBMCs. The receptors shown here come from a donor between 10 and 29 years old with latent tuberculosis or without tuberculosis infection.

This chain connects TRBV19 to TRBJ1-3; 7 nucleotides line up with TRBD1. The CDR3 totals 17 residues. V lost 5 bases to trimming and J lost 1 base; unmatched junction nucleotides: 11. CDR1 and CDR2 (germline): LNHDA, SQIVND (reference sequence). CDR3 protein: CASSPRRGLGSGNTIYF. For the CDR3, the DNA is TGTGCCAGTAGTCCCCGGAGGGGGCTAGGGTCTGGAAACACCATATATTTT.

The CDR3 DNA follows: TGTGCCAGCAGCTTCCAACGGAGCTATGGCTACACCTTC. Its translation is CASSFQRSYGYTF. V usage is TRBV5-6 and J usage is TRBJ1-2; D is unclear. Trimming cost V 2 bases and J 4 bases, with 9 bases left between them. The CDR3 is 13 residues long. From germline, CDR1 is SGHDT and CDR2 YYEEEE.

The rearrangement joins TRBV7-2 to TRBJ2-1; possibly TRBD2 for D (7 bases). The CDR3 runs 16 residues. The germline V gene has CDR1 SGHTA and CDR2 FQGNSA. V lost 2 bases, J lost 7 bases, and 18 bases lay in between. The CDR3 nucleotides are TGTGCCAGCAGCTTATTTCCTGGGGGGGGGCCGAATGAGCAGTTCTTC. Encoded protein: CASSLFPGGGPNEQFF.

This chain uses TRBV7-2 with TRBJ1-5, with 9 positions matching TRBD1. J lost 6 bases, V lost 1 base, and 13 bases had no gene match. Looked up from germline, CDR1 is SGHTA and CDR2 is FQGNSA. This CDR3 region has 18 residues. CDR3 bases: TGTGCCAGCAGCTTAGGGGGGACAGGGTGGATTGTAGGTCAGCCCCAGCATTTT. Its protein is CASSLGGTGWIVGQPQHF.

This clone was detected only a few times. This sequence joins TRBV7-9 and TRBJ2-7; possibly TRBD1 for D (5 bases). Trimming left V 1 base short and J 2 bases short, with 12 bases between. The germline V gene encodes CDR1 SEHNR and CDR2 FQNEAQ (reference sequence). The CDR3 totals 15 residues. As DNA, the CDR3 is TGTGCCAGCAGCTTAGGTGGGCAGGGCACCTACGAGCAGTACTTC. Translating it yields CASSLGGQGTYEQYF.

The genes are TRBV6-1 and TRBJ2-2; no firm D call. The V end lost 3 bases, the J end lost 7 bases, and 9 bases lay between the germline ends. The CDR3 totals 13 residues. Germline lookup yields CDR1 MNHNS and CDR2 SASEGT. CDR3 bases: TGTGCCAGCAGTGATATCCTAAACGGGGAGCTGTTTTTT. Translating it yields CASSDILNGELFF.

V is TRBV10-2 and J is TRBJ1-4; 9 nucleotides match TRBD1. V was clipped by 7 bases and J by 7 bases; unmatched bases: 10. From germline, CDR1 is WSHSY and CDR2 SAAADI. The CDR3 sequence is 15 residues long. CDR3 in DNA: TGCGCCAGCACGACCGGGACAGGGAGGGTTGAAAAACTGTTTTTT. Its protein product is CASTTGTGRVEKLFF.

CDR3 DNA: TGTGCCAGCAGCTTATACAACGAGCAGTACTTC. It translates to CASSLYNEQYF. The chain combines TRBV5-4 with TRBJ2-7; D not resolved. The germline gives CDR1 SGHNT, CDR2 YYREEE (reference sequence). CDR3 length: 11 amino acids. Trimming cost V 2 bases and J 5 bases, with 5 bases left between them.

The gene calls are TRBV6-5 and TRBJ2-1; 10 bases are a match to TRBD2. CDR3 length: 15 residues. The germline CDR1 and CDR2 sequences are MNHEY and SVGAGI. J was trimmed by 1 base and V by 4 bases; bases with no gene match: 1. The CDR3 spells CASSSTSGSYNEQFF. The CDR3 nucleotides read TGTGCCAGCAGTTCGACTAGCGGGTCCTACAATGAGCAGTTCTTC.

The chain combines TRBV5-1 with TRBJ2-6, with a weak D call TRBD2 (5 bases). The germline V gene has CDR1 SGHRS and CDR2 YFSETQ. The CDR3 covers 14 residues. The V end lost 7 bases, the J end lost 2 bases, and 10 bases lay between the germline ends. CDR3 bases: TGCGCCAGCGGACCGCGGGCTGGGGCCAACGTCCTGACTTTC. It translates to CASGPRAGANVLTF.